This TCR beta chain was obtained from a study of control samples from healthy donors and cancer patients. Repertoires were generated with immunoSEQ multiplex PCR, while TCRdb's copy carries only in-frame clones and drops some. This sample yields 55,000 to 70,000 clones, of which roughly 89% are seen a single time; less than 7% belongs to the top ten. Between the trimmed V and J ends, which lost 0 bases and 7 bases, there was a span of 20 bases. Germline CDR1 is SGDLS and CDR2 is YYNGEE. This CDR3 region has 17 residues. Material for sequencing was PBMCs. This chain links TRBV9 with TRBJ2-1; the D gene is possibly TRBD1 (7 bases). The source of this sequence is a man in his 60s with colorectal cancer. CDR3 amino acids: CASSVARGQGVWNEQFF. The CDR3 DNA follows: TGTGCCAGCAGCGTAGCTCGGGGGCAGGGGGTTTGGAATGAGCAGTTCTTC. The whole variable domain, filled in from reference TRBV9 and TRBJ2-1, reads DSGVTQTPKHLITATGQRVTLRCSPRSGDLSVYWYQQSLDQGLQFLIQYYNGEERAKGNILERFSAQQFPDLHSELNLSSLELGDSALYFCASSVARGQGVWNEQFFGPGTRLTVL.